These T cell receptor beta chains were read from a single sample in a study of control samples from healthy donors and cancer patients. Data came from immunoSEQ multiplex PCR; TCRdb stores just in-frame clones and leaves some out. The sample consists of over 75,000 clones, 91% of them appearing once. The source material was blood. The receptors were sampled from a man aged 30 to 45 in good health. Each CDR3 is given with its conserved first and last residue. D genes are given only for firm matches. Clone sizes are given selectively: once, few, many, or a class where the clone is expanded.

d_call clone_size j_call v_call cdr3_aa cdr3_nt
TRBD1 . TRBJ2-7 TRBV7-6 CASSQSSGTGSYEQYF TGTGCCAGCAGCCAATCCTCCGGGACAGGGTCCTACGAGCAGTACTTC
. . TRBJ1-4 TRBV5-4 CASSLSPSNEKLFF TGTGCCAGCAGCCTATCACCCAGTAATGAAAAACTGTTTTTT
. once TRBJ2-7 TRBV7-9 CASSGLASYEQYF TGTGCCAGCAGCGGTCTCGCGTCCTACGAGCAGTACTTC
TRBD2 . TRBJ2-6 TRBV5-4 CASRSGMLNSGANVLTF TGTGCCAGCAGGAGCGGGATGTTAAACTCTGGGGCCAACGTCCTGACTTTC
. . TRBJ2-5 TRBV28 CASSQETQYF TGTGCCAGCAGTCAGGAGACCCAGTACTTC
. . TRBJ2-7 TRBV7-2 CASSLWQLADEQYF TGTGCCAGCAGCTTATGGCAGCTAGCTGACGAGCAGTACTTC
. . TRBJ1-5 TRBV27 CASSLAPRLGFVQPQHF TGTGCCAGCAGTTTAGCTCCCAGGTTGGGGTTCGTTCAGCCCCAGCATTTT
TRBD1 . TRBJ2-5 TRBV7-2 CASSPRDRGPETQYF TGTGCCAGCAGCCCCCGGGACAGGGGTCCGGAGACCCAGTACTTC
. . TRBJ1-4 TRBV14 CASSQGLLTNEKLFF TGTGCCAGCAGCCAAGGGCTCCTGACTAATGAAAAACTGTTTTTT
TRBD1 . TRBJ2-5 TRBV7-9 CASSITGGQETQYF TGTGCCAGCAGCATCACAGGGGGTCAGGAGACCCAGTACTTC
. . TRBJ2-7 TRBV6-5 CASSYSGHSYEQYF TGTGCCAGCAGTTACTCTGGCCATTCCTACGAGCAGTACTTC
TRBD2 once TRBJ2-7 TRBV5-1 CASSLGVSGSLSEQYF TGCGCCAGCAGCTTGGGGGTCAGCGGGAGTCTATCCGAGCAGTACTTC
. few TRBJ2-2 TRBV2 CASIRNTGELFF TGTGCCAGCATAAGAAACACCGGGGAGCTGTTTTTT
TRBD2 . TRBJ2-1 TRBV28 CASSQIGTRAYNEQFF TGTGCCAGCAGTCAAATTGGGACTAGGGCTTACAATGAGCAGTTCTTC
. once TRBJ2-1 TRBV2 CASSAGSDHNEQFF TGTGCCAGCAGTGCTGGTAGCGATCACAATGAGCAGTTCTTC
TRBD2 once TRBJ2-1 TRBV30 CAWSATSGAYNEQFF TGTGCCTGGAGCGCCACGAGCGGGGCTTACAATGAGCAGTTCTTC
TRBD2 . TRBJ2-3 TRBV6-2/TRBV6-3 CASSYSTTSGGADTQYF TGTGCCAGCAGTTACTCAACGACTAGCGGGGGGGCAGATACGCAGTATTTT